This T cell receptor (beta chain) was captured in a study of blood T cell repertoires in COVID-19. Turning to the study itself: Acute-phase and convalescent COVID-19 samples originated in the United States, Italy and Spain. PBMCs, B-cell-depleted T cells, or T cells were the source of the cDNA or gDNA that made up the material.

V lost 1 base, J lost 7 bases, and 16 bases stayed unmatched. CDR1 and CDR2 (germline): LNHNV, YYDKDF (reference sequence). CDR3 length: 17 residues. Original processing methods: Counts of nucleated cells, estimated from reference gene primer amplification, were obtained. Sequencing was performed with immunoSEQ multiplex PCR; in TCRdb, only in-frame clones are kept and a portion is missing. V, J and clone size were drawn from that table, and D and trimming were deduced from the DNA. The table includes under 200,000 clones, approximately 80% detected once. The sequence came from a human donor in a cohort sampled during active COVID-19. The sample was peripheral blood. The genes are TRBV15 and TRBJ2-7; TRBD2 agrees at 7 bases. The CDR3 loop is CATSRGGDRAGASEQYF. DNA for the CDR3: TGTGCCACCAGCAGAGGCGGGGATAGGGCGGGAGCGAGTGAGCAGTACTTC.